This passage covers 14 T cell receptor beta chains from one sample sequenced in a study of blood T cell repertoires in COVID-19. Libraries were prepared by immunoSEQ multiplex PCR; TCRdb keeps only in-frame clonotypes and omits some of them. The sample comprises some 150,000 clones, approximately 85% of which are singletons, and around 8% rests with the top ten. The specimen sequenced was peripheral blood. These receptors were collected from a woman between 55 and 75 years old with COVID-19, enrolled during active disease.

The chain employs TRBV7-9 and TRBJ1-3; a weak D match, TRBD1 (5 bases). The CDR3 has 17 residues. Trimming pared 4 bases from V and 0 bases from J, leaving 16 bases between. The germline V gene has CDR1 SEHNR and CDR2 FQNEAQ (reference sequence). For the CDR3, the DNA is TGTGCCAGCAGCTCCCGACAGTTCCAAGCCTCTGGAAACACCATATATTTT. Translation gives CASSSRQFQASGNTIYF.

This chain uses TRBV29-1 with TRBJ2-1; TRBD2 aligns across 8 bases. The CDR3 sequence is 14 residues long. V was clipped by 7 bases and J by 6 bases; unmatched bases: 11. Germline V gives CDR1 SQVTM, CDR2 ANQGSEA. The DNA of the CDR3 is TGCAGCGGGGGAAGCGGGGGTGGGTTCAATGAGCAGTTCTTC. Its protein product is CSGGSGGGFNEQFF.

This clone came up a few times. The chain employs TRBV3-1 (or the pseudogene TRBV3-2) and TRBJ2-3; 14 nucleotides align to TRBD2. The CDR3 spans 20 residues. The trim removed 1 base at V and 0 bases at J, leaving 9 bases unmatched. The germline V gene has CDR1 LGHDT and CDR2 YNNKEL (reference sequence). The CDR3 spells CASSQGRWTSGGPSTDTQYF. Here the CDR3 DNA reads TGTGCCAGCAGCCAAGGTCGTTGGACTAGCGGGGGGCCTAGCACAGATACGCAGTATTTT.

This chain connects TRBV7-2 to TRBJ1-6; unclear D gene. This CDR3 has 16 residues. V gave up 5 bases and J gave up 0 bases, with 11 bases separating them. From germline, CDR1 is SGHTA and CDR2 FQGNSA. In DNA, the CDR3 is TGTGCCAGCAGCCGTGAGGAACACTCCTATAATTCACCCCTCCACTTT. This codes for CASSREEHSYNSPLHF.

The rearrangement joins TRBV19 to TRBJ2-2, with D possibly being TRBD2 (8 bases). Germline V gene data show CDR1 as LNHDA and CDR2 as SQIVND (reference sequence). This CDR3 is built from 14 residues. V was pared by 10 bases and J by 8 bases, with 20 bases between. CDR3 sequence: CATSGGQGEGELFF. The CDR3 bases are TGTGCCACGAGCGGGGGCCAGGGGGAGGGGGAGCTGTTTTTT. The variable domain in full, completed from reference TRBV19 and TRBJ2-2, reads DGGITQSPKYLFRKEGQNVTLSCEQNLNHDAMYWYRQDPGQGLRLIYYSQIVNDFQKGDIAEGYSVSREKKESFPLTVTSAQKNPTAFYLCATSGGQGEGELFFGEGSRLTVL.

CDR3 nucleotides: TGTGCCAGCAGCCAACGATCTGAGGGGGGGACGCAGTATTTT. It encodes CASSQRSEGGTQYF. This chain joins TRBV3-1 (or the pseudogene TRBV3-2) and TRBJ2-3, with D possibly being TRBD2 (7 bases). The CDR3 loop spans 14 amino acids. From germline, CDR1 is LGHDT and CDR2 YNNKEL (reference sequence). Trimming took 2 bases from V and 9 from J, leaving 15 bases between them.

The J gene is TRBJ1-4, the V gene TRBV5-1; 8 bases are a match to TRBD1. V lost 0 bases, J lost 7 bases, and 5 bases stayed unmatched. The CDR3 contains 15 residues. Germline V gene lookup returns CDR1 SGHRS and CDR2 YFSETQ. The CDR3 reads CASSLGGQDSEKLFF. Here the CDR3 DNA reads TGCGCCAGCAGCTTGGGGGGACAGGACTCTGAAAAACTGTTTTTT.

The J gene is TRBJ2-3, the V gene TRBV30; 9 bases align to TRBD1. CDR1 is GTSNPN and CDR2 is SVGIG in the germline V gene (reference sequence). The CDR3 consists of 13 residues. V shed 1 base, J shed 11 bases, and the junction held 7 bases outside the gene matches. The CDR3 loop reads CAWSGTGDGVQYF. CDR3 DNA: TGTGCCTGGAGTGGGACAGGGGACGGTGTGCAGTATTTT.

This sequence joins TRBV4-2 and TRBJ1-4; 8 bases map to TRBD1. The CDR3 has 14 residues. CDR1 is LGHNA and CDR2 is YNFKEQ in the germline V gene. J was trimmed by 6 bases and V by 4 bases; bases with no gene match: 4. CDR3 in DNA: TGTGCCAGCAGCCCAACGACAGGGGATGAAAAACTGTTTTTT. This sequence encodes CASSPTTGDEKLFF.

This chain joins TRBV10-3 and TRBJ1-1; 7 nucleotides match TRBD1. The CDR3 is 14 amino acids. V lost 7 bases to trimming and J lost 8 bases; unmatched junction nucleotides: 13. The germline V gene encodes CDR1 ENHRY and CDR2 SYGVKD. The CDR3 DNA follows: TGTGCCATCACCTCGGGAGGGGGCAGGTCGGAAGCTTTCTTT. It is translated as CAITSGGGRSEAFF.

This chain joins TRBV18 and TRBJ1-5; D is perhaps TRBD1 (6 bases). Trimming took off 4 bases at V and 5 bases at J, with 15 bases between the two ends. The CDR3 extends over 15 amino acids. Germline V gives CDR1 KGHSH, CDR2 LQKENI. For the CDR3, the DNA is TGTGCCAGCTCACTACAAACAGGGTCTGATCAGCCCCAGCATTTT. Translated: CASSLQTGSDQPQHF. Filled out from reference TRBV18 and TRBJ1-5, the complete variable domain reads NAGVMQNPRHLVRRRGQEARLRCSPMKGHSHVYWYRQLPEEGLKFMVYLQKENIIDESGMPKERFSAEFPKEGPSILRIQQVVRGDSAAYFCASSLQTGSDQPQHFGDGTRLSIL.

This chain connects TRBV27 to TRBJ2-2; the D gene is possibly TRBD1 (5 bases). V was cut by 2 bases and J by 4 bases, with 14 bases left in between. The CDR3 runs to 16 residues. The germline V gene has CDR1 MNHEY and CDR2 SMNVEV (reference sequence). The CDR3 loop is CASSLRAGISTGELFF. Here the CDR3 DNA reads TGTGCCAGCAGTTTAAGGGCAGGGATAAGCACCGGGGAGCTGTTTTTT.

The DNA for the CDR3 is TGTGCCAGCAGCTTAGGGGTAGGGGGAGAAGCTTTCTTT. This translates into CASSLGVGGEAFF. This chain links TRBV7-7 with TRBJ1-1; tentatively, D is TRBD1 (6 bases). V was trimmed by 1 base and J by 8 bases, leaving 11 bases between them. CDR1 and CDR2 from the germline V gene are SSHAT and FNYEAQ (reference sequence). The CDR3 loop spans 13 amino acids. Drawing the rest from reference TRBV7-7 and TRBJ1-1, the complete variable domain is GAGVSQSPRYKVTKRGQDVTLRCDPISSHATLYWYQQALGQGPEFLTYFNYEAQPDKSGLPSDRFSAERPEGSISTLTIQRTEQRDSAMYRCASSLGVGGEAFFGQGTRLTVV.

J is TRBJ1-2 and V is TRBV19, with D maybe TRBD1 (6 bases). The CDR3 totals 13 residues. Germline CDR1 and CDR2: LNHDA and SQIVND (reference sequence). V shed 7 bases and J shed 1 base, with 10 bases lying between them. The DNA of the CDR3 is TGTGCCAGTACCCCACAGGGTAACTATGGCTACACCTTC. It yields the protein CASTPQGNYGYTF.